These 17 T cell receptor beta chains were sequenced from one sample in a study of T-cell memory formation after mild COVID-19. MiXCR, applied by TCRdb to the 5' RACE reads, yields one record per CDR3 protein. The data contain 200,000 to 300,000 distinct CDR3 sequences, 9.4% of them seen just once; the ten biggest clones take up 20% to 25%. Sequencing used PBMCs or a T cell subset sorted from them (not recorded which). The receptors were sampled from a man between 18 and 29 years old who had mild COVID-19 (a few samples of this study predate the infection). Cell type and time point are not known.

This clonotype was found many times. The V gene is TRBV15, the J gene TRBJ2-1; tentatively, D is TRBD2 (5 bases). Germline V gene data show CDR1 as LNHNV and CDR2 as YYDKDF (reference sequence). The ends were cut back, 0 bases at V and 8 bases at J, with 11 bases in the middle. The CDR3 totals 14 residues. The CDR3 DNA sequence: TGTGCCACCAGCAGAGAACCCTCGGGGTATGAGCAGTTCTTC. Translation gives CATSREPSGYEQFF.

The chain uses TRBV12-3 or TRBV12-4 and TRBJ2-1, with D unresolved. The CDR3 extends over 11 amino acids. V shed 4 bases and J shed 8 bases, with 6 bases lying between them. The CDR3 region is CASSYDYEQFF. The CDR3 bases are TGTGCCAGCAGTTATGATTATGAGCAGTTCTTC.

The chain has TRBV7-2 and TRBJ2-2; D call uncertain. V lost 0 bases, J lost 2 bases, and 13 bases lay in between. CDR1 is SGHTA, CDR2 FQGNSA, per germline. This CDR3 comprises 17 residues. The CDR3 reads CASSLAVVSVNTGELFF. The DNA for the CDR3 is TGTGCCAGCAGCTTAGCGGTCGTCAGCGTTAACACCGGGGAGCTGTTTTTT.

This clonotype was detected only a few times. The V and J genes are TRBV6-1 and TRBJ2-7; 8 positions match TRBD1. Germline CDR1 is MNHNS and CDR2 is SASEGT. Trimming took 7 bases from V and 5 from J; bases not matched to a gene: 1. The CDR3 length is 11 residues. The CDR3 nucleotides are TGTGCCAGCAACAGGGGGAACGAGCAGTACGTC. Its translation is CASNRGNEQYV.

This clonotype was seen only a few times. The CDR3 is CASSQDWGASYGYTF. CDR3 nucleotides: TGTGCCAGCAGCCAAGATTGGGGGGCCTCCTATGGCTACACCTTC. V gene TRBV4-2 combines with J gene TRBJ1-2, with D perhaps TRBD1 (6 bases). The germline V gene has CDR1 LGHNA and CDR2 YNFKEQ. The CDR3 is made up of 15 amino acids. The V end lost 0 bases, the J end lost 4 bases, and 12 bases lay between the germline ends.

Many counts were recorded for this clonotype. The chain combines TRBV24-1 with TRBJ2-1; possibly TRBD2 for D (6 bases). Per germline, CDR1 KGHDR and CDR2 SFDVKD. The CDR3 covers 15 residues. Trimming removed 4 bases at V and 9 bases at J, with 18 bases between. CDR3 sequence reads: CATSESSVKLGEQFF. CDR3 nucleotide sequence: TGTGCCACCAGTGAATCTAGCGTAAAACTCGGTGAGCAGTTCTTC.

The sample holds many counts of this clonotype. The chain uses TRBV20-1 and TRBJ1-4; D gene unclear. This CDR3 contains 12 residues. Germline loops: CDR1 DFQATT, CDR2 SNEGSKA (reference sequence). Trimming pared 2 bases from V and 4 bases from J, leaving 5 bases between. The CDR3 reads CSARWGNEKLFF. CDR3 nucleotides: TGCAGTGCTAGATGGGGTAATGAAAAACTGTTTTTT.

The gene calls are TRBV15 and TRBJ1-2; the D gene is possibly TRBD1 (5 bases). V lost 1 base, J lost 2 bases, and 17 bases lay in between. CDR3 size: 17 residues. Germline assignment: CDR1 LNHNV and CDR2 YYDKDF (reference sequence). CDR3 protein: CATSRVKGAALNYGYTF. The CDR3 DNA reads TGTGCCACCAGCAGAGTGAAAGGGGCAGCCCTCAACTATGGCTACACCTTC.

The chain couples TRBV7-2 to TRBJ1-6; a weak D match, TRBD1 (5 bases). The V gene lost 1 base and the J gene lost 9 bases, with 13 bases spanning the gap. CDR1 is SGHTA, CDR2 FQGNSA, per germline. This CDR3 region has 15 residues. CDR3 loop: CASSLVGGRASPLHF. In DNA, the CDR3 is TGTGCCAGCAGCTTAGTTGGGGGACGAGCTTCACCCCTCCACTTT.

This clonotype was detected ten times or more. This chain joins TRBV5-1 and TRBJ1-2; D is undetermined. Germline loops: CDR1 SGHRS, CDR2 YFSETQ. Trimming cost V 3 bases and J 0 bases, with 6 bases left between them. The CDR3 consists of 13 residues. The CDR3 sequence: CASSWAPNYGYTF. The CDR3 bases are TGCGCCAGCAGCTGGGCCCCTAACTATGGCTACACCTTC.

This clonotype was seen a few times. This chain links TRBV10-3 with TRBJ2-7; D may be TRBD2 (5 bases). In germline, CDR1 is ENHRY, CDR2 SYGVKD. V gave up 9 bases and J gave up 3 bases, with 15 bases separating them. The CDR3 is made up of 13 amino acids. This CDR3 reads CAMSPGKDYEQYV. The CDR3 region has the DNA TGTGCCATGAGCCCGGGAAAAGACTACGAGCAGTACGTC.

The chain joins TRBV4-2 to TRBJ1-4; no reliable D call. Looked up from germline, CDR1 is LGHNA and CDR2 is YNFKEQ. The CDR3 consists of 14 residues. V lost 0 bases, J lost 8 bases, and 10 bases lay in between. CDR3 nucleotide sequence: TGTGCCAGCAGCCAAGAGGAGGCAGACGAAAAACTGTTTTTT. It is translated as CASSQEEADEKLFF.

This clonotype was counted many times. In DNA form, the CDR3 reads TGCAGCGTCCCTCCGGGGCAATACGCCAATGAGCAGTTCTTC. Amino acids: CSVPPGQYANEQFF. The chain employs TRBV29-1 and TRBJ2-1; D is perhaps TRBD1 or TRBD2 (5 bases each). There are 14 residues in the CDR3. Trimming stripped 6 bases from V and 6 bases from J, with 18 bases between. The germline V gene has CDR1 SQVTM and CDR2 ANQGSEA.

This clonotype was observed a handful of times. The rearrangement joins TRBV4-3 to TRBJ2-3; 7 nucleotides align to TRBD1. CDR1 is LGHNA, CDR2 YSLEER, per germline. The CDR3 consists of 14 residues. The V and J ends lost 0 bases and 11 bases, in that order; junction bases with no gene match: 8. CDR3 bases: TGCGCCAGCAGCCAAGATGGGACAGCCGCTGGGCAGTATTTT. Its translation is CASSQDGTAAGQYF.

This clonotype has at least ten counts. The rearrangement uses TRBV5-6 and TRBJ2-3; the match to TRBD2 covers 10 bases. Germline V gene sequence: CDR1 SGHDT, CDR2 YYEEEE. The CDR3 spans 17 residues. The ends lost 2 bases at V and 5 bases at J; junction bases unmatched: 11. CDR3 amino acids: CASSFLSGGPLGDTQYF. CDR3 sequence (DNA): TGTGCCAGCAGCTTCCTTAGCGGGGGGCCTCTAGGAGATACGCAGTATTTT.

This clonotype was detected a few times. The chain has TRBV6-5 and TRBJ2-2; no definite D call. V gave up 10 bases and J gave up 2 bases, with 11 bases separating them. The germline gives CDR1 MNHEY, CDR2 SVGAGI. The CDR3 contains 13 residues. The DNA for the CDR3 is TGTGCCACCCGGGCCGGTAACACCGGGGAGCTGTTTTTT. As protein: CATRAGNTGELFF.

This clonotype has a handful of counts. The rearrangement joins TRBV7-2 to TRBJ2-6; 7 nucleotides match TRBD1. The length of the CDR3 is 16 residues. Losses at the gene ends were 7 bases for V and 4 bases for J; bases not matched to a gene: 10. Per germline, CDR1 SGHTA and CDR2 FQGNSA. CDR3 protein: CASTLGQLMGANVLTF. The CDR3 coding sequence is TGTGCCAGCACCCTGGGACAGCTCATGGGGGCCAACGTCCTGACTTTC.